Included here is one T cell receptor (beta chain) sequence, with context. Its antigen is undetermined. The sample belongs to a study of shared clonotypes between healthy human individuals. Study-wide background: Per donor, CD8 memory used one plate, CD8 naive used two, CD4 memory used three and CD4 naive used three.

Method: immunoSEQ multiplex PCR; TCRdb's copy keeps in-frame clones and lacks some. Here the sample spans over 850,000 clones, 70% to 80% being singletons. CD4+ cells yielded CD45RA+ naive and CD45RA-negative memory subsets. General observations from the study: Several donors shared roughly 5% of their naive CD4 clonotypes.

CDR1 is SGHAT, CDR2 FQNNGV, per germline. V was trimmed by 0 bases and J by 3 bases, leaving 8 bases between them. The CDR3 spans 14 residues. Sequencing input: memory CD4+ T cells from PBMCs. As to subset: CD45RA-negative fraction. The gene calls are TRBV11-2 and TRBJ1-1, with TRBD1 as a possible D gene (5 bases). The sequence came from a man in his late teens or twenties in good health. Some clones in this sample may be carry-over from other donors' samples. CDR3 in DNA: TGTGCCAGCAGCTTAGAGGGACGGTACACTGAAGCTTTCTTT. The encoded protein is CASSLEGRYTEAFF.